The next 11 T cell receptor beta chains were all read from a single sample in a study of blood T cell repertoires in COVID-19. TCRdb's copy holds only in-frame clones and misses some; the assay was immunoSEQ multiplex PCR. The sample consists of approximately 230,000 clones, approximately 83% of them appearing once. The sequenced sample was peripheral blood. These receptors came from a man older than 75 with acute or convalescent COVID-19.

The chain joins TRBV30 to TRBJ1-5; TRBD1 is a possible D gene (5 bases). The V end was cut by 2 bases, the J end by 1 base, with 9 bases between. The CDR3 loop spans 14 amino acids. The germline V gene encodes CDR1 GTSNPN and CDR2 SVGIG (reference sequence). As DNA, the CDR3 is TGTGCCTGGAGTCCCCAGGGCAGCAATCAGCCCCAGCATTTT. Protein sequence: CAWSPQGSNQPQHF. The complete variable domain, with remaining parts taken from reference TRBV30 and TRBJ1-5, reads SQTIHQWPATLVQPVGSPLSLECTVEGTSNPNLYWYRQAAGRGLQLLFYSVGIGQISSEVPQNLSASRPQDRQFILSSKKLLLSDSGFYLCAWSPQGSNQPQHFGDGTRLSIL.

V gene TRBV27 combines with J gene TRBJ1-6, with no clear D. Germline CDR1 and CDR2: MNHEY and SMNVEV (reference sequence). The CDR3 runs to 17 residues. With 5 bases removed from V and 5 bases from J, the gap between germline ends came to 19 bases. The CDR3 loop is CASSRGSLSSNNSPLHF. CDR3 nucleotides: TGTGCCAGCAGTAGAGGGAGCCTTAGTAGTAATAATTCACCCCTCCACTTT.

The V call is TRBV6-4, the J call TRBJ2-4, with 9 positions matching TRBD1. Germline V CDR1 and CDR2: MRHNA, SNTAGT. Trimming cost V 11 bases and J 9 bases; bases outside gene matches: 8. The CDR3 extends over 12 amino acids. The CDR3, as DNA: TGTGCCGCGGGACAGGGAGGCGGCATTCAGTACTTC. This gives the protein CAAGQGGGIQYF.

This clone was counted once. The chain is built from TRBV5-1 and TRBJ2-5, with a possible D match to TRBD2 (6 bases). V was pared by 0 bases and J by 4 bases, with 16 bases between. This CDR3 region has 16 residues. The germline gives CDR1 SGHRS, CDR2 YFSETQ. DNA of the CDR3: TGCGCCAGCAGCTTGGCGGGGCTAGTGCGGGGAGAGACCCAGTACTTC. Its translation: CASSLAGLVRGETQYF.

This chain uses TRBV24-1 with TRBJ1-5, with D possibly TRBD1 on 6 matching bases. This CDR3 is 14 amino acids long. Germline lookup yields CDR1 KGHDR and CDR2 SFDVKD. The V and J ends lost 7 bases and 5 bases respectively, with 14 bases between them. CDR3 loop: CATSKRDNDQPQHF. CDR3 coding DNA: TGTGCCACCAGCAAACGGGACAACGATCAGCCCCAGCATTTT.

This clone came up a few times. V usage is TRBV18 and J usage is TRBJ2-7, with 10 bases identical to TRBD1. Looked up from germline, CDR1 is KGHSH and CDR2 is LQKENI. CDR3 length: 14 amino acids. The J segment lost 4 bases and the V segment lost 6 bases, leaving 6 bases of the junction unmatched. CDR3 in amino acids: CASSSTGGYYEQYF. Written as DNA, the CDR3 is TGTGCCAGCTCGTCGACAGGGGGCTATTACGAGCAGTACTTC.

V and J are TRBV24-1 and TRBJ1-2; 8 bases are a match to TRBD1. CDR1 and CDR2 (germline): KGHDR, SFDVKD. J lost 0 bases, V lost 2 bases, and 7 bases had no gene match. This CDR3 is built from 17 residues. CDR3: CATSDSGQGHSNYGYTF. Here the CDR3 DNA reads TGTGCCACCAGTGATTCAGGACAGGGTCACTCTAACTATGGCTACACCTTC.

The chain combines TRBV7-9 with TRBJ2-1, with TRBD1 as a possible D gene (6 bases). Trimming removed 5 bases from V and 2 bases from J, with 16 bases in between. Germline V gene data show CDR1 as SEHNR and CDR2 as FQNEAQ (reference sequence). CDR3 length equals 16 residues. The CDR3 bases are TGTGCCAGCAGCATACAGGGAAGGCGAACCTACAATGAGCAGTTCTTC. This translates into CASSIQGRRTYNEQFF. The entire variable domain, with the rest obtained from reference TRBV7-9 and TRBJ2-1, is as follows: DTGVSQNPRHKITKRGQNVTFRCDPISEHNRLYWYRQTLGQGPEFLTYFQNEAQLEKSRLLSDRFSAERPKGSFSTLEIQRTEQGDSAMYLCASSIQGRRTYNEQFFGPGTRLTVL.

The chain is built from TRBV18 and TRBJ2-1, with 9 bases matching TRBD1. CDR1 and CDR2 (germline): KGHSH, LQKENI. The junction had 10 bases not matched to a gene; V was cut back by 1 base and J by 6 bases. This CDR3 is 17 amino acids long. CDR3 in amino acids: CASSPRSRTGAGNEQFF. The CDR3 nucleotides are TGTGCCAGCTCACCACGGTCCAGGACAGGGGCGGGCAATGAGCAGTTCTTC.

V usage is TRBV9 and J usage is TRBJ2-4; 9 bases align to TRBD2. CDR3 length: 16 amino acids. After removal of 3 bases from V and 0 bases from J, the junction contained 4 bases not matched to a gene. The germline CDR1 and CDR2 sequences are SGDLS and YYNGEE. The CDR3: CASSESGGLAKNIQYF. CDR3 in DNA: TGTGCCAGCAGCGAGAGCGGGGGGTTAGCCAAAAACATTCAGTACTTC. Full variable domain (remainder filled in from reference TRBV9 and TRBJ2-4): DSGVTQTPKHLITATGQRVTLRCSPRSGDLSVYWYQQSLDQGLQFLIQYYNGEERAKGNILERFSAQQFPDLHSELNLSSLELGDSALYFCASSESGGLAKNIQYFGAGTRLSVL.

V is TRBV6-1 and J is TRBJ1-6; 7 nucleotides align to TRBD1. The CDR3 is made up of 16 amino acids. V shed 4 bases and J 0 bases; nucleotides not matched to a gene: 3. The germline gives CDR1 MNHNS, CDR2 SASEGT. The CDR3 bases are TGTGCCAGCAGTGGAGGGGACAGCTCCTATAATTCACCCCTCCACTTT. This translates into CASSGGDSSYNSPLHF.